Following are 5 T cell receptor beta chains from one sample sequenced in a study of T cell responses to AZD1222 COVID-19 vaccine. Repertoires were generated with immunoSEQ multiplex PCR, while TCRdb's copy carries only in-frame clones and drops some. The profile shows 150,000 to 200,000 clones, about 90% of them singletons. Source: peripheral blood, taken 28 days after the second AZD1222 dose. These receptors were collected from an adult who received the AZD1222 COVID-19 vaccine.

V usage is TRBV4-1 and J usage is TRBJ1-2, with TRBD1 matching over 9 bases. This CDR3 is 14 amino acids long. J was trimmed by 7 bases and V by 5 bases; bases with no gene match: 8. CDR1 and CDR2 from the germline V gene are MGHRA and YSYEKL. CDR3 loop: CASSSVGTGSGYTF. DNA for the CDR3: TGCGCCAGCAGCTCAGTGGGGACAGGGAGTGGCTACACCTTC.

CDR3 DNA: TGCGCCAGCAGCTTAGGGTGGCAGGCTAATGAAAAACTGTTTTTT. It specifies CASSLGWQANEKLFF. The chain uses TRBV5-1 and TRBJ1-4, with no clear D. This CDR3 spans 15 amino acids. CDR1 and CDR2 (germline): SGHRS, YFSETQ. The germline V and J ends were trimmed by 2 bases and 3 bases, with 11 bases remaining between them.

J is TRBJ1-2 and V is TRBV19; no clear D. Germline V gene sequence: CDR1 LNHDA, CDR2 SQIVND (reference sequence). V shed 5 bases and J shed 4 bases, with 17 bases lying between them. This CDR3 comprises 15 residues. CDR3 in DNA: TGTGCCAGTAGTGGCCTGAGAGATTCGACCTATGGCTACACCTTC. Residues: CASSGLRDSTYGYTF. Based on the CDR3 plus reference TRBV19 and TRBJ1-2, the full variable domain is DGGITQSPKYLFRKEGQNVTLSCEQNLNHDAMYWYRQDPGQGLRLIYYSQIVNDFQKGDIAEGYSVSREKKESFPLTVTSAQKNPTAFYLCASSGLRDSTYGYTFGSGTRLTVV.

A few counts support this clone. The V call is TRBV7-6, the J call TRBJ2-1; 8 bases fit TRBD2. Germline lookup yields CDR1 SGHVS and CDR2 FNYEAQ. CDR3 length: 17 amino acids. V gave up 1 base and J gave up 0 bases; unmatched junction bases: 5. CDR3 region: CASSLGERGSSYNEQFF. CDR3 sequence (DNA): TGTGCCAGCAGCTTAGGGGAGCGGGGGAGCTCCTACAATGAGCAGTTCTTC. Full variable domain (outside the CDR3, taken from reference TRBV7-6 and TRBJ2-1): GAGVSQSPRYKVTKRGQDVALRCDPISGHVSLYWYRQALGQGPEFLTYFNYEAQQDKSGLPNDRFSAERPEGSISTLTIQRTEQRDSAMYRCASSLGERGSSYNEQFFGPGTRLTVL.

Points on this clone: Other DNA variants within this sample encode the same CDR3. The rearrangement links TRBV6-5 to TRBJ2-7; D call uncertain. The ends were cut back, 0 bases at V and 4 bases at J, with 7 bases in the middle. Germline loops: CDR1 MNHEY, CDR2 SVGAGI. CDR3 length: 13 residues. The CDR3 protein is CASSYSTGYEQYF. CDR3 in DNA: TGTGCCAGCAGTTACTCTACCGGGTACGAGCAGTACTTC.